The source of this T cell receptor (beta chain) is a study of cytomegalovirus exposure and HLA in healthy donors. Broader study findings: In a later analysis, V- and J-gene trimming of beta chains associated with a DCLRE1C missense variant, replicated independently.

CDR3 length: 15 residues. V was trimmed by 0 bases and J by 7 bases, leaving 13 bases between them. Looked up from germline, CDR1 is MNHEY and CDR2 is SVGAGI. Comment on this clone: Antigen: not known.

The PCR made use of 60 Vbeta and 13 Jbeta primers. The data were produced by immunoSEQ multiplex PCR, yet TCRdb's version contains in-frame clones alone and is incomplete. The table records about 140,000 clones, over 60% of them present only once. The rearrangement links TRBV6-5 to TRBJ1-5; a possible D gene is TRBD1 (6 bases). The sequence was collected from a woman in her sixties or seventies in good health and CMV-seronegative. The sequenced sample consisted of PBMCs. CDR3 sequence: CASSYSLGAGQPQHF. CDR3 DNA sequence: TGTGCCAGCAGTTACTCTTTGGGGGCCGGACAGCCCCAGCATTTT.